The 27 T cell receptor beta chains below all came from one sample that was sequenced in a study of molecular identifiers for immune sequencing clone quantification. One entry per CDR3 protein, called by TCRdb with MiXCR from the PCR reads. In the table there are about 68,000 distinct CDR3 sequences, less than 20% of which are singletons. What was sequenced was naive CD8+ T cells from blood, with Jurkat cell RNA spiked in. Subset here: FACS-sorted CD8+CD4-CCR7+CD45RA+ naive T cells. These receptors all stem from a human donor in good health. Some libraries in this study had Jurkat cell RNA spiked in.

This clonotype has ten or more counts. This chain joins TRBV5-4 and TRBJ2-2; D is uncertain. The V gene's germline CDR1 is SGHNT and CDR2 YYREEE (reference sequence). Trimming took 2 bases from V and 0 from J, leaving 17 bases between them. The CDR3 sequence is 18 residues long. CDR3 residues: CASSLRLNRDANTGELFF. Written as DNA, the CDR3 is TGTGCCAGCAGCTTAAGACTGAACCGCGATGCGAACACCGGGGAGCTGTTTTTT. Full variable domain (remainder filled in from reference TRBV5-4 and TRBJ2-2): ETGVTQSPTHLIKTRGQQVTLRCSSQSGHNTVSWYQQALGQGPQFIFQYYREEENGRGNFPPRFSGLQFPNYSSELNVNALELDDSALYLCASSLRLNRDANTGELFFGEGSRLTVL.

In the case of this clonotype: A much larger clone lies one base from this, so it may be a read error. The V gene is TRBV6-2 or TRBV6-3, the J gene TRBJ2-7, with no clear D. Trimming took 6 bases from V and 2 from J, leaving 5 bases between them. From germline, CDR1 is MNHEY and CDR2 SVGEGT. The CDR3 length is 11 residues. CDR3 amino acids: CASSPTYEQYF. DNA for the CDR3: TGTGCCAGCAGCCCGACCTACGAGCAGTACTTC.

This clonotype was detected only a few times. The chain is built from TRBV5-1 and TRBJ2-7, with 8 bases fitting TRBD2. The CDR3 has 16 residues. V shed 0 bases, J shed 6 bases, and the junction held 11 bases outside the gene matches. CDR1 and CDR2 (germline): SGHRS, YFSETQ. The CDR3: CASSLVGTGGPLEQYF. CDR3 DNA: TGCGCCAGCAGCTTGGTAGGAACGGGAGGGCCACTCGAGCAGTACTTC.

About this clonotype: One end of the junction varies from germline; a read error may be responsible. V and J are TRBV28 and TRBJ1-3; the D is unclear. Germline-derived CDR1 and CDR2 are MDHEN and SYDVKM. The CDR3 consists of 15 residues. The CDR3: CASSLGRNSGNTIYF. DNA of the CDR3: TGTGCCAGCAGTTTAGGCAGGAACTCTGGAAACACTATATATTTT.

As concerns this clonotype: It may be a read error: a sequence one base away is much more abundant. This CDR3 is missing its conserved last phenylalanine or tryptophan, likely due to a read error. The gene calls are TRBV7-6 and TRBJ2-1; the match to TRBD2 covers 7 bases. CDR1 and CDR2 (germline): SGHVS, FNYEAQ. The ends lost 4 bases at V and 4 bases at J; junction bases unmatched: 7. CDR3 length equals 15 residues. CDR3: CASSSMTSQYNEQFL. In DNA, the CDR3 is TGTGCCAGCAGCTCGATGACTAGCCAATACAATGAGCAGTTCCTC.

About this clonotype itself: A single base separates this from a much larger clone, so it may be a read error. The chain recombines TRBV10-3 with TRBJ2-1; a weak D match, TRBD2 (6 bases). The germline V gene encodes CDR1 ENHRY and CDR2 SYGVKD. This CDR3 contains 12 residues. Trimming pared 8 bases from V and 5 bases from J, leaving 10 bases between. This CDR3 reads CAIGGANNEQFF. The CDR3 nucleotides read TGTGCCATCGGCGGGGCCAACAATGAGCAGTTCTTC.

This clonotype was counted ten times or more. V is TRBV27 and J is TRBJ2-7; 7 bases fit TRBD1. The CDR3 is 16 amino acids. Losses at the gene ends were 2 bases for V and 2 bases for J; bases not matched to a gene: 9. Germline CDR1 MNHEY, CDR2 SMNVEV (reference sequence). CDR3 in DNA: TGTGCCAGCAGTTTACTTCCCCCGGGGACAGCCTACGAGCAGTACTTC. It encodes CASSLLPPGTAYEQYF.

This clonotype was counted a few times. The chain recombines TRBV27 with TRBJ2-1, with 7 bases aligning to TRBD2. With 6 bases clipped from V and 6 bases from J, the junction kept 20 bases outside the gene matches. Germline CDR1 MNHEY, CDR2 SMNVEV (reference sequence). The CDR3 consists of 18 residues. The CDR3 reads CASSHHRQGGRGINEQFF. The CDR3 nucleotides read TGTGCCAGCAGCCACCATCGCCAGGGCGGGAGAGGCATCAATGAGCAGTTCTTC.

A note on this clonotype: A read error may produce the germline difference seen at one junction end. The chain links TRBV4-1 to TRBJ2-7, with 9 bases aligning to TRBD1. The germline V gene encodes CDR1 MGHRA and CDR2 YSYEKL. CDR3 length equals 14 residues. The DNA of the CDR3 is TGCGCCAGCAGCCAAAGGACAGGGGCCTACGGGCAGTACTTC. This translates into CASSQRTGAYGQYF.

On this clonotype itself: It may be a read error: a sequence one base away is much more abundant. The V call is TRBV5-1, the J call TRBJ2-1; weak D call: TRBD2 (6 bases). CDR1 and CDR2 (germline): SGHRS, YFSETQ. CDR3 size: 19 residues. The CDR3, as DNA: TGCGCCAGCAGCTTGGGTGACCGGGAGTGGGTAGTGTCCTGCAATGAGCAGTTCTTC. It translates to CASSLGDREWVVSCNEQFF.

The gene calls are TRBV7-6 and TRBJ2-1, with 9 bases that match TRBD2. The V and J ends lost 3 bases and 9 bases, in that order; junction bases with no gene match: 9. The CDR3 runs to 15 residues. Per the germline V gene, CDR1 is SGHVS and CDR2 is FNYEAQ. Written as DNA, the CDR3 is TGTGCCAGCAGCTTTAGCGGGAGTTTGTTAAGTGAGCAGTTCTTC. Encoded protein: CASSFSGSLLSEQFF.

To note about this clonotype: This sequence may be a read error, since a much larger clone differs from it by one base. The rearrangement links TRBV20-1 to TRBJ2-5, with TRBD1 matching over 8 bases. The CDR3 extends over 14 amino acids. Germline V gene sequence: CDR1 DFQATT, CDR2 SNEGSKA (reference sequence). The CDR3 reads CIANPGQAQETQYF. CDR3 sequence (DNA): TGCATTGCAAACCCGGGACAGGCACAAGAGACCCAGTACTTC.

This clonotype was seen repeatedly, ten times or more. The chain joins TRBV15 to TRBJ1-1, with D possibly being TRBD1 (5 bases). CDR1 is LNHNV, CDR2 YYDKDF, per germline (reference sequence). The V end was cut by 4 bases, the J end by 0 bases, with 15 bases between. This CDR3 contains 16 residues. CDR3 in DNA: TGTGCCACCAGCACGAGGGGAGGATCCATGAACACTGAAGCTTTCTTT. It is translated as CATSTRGGSMNTEAFF.

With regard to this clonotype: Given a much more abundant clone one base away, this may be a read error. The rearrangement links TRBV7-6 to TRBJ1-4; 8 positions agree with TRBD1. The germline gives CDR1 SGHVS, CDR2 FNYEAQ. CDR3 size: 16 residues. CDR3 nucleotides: TGTGCCAGCAGCTCTACCGAGGACAGGGAGAGTGAAAAACTGCTTTTT. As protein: CASSSTEDRESEKLLF.

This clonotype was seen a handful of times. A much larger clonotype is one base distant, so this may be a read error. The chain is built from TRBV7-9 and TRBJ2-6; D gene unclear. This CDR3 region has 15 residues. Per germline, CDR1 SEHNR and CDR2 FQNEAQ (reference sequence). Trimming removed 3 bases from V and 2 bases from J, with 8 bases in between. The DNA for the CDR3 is TGTGCCAGCAGCTTCCTTTTTCCTGGGGCCAACGTCCTGACTTTC. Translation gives CASSFLFPGANVLTF.

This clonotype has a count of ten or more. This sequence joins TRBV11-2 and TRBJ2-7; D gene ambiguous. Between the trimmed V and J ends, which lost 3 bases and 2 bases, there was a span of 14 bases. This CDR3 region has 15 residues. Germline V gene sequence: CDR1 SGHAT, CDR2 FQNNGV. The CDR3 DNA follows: TGTGCCAGCAGCTTCCCCGTCTCAGCTCCCTACGAGCAGTACTTC. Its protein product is CASSFPVSAPYEQYF.

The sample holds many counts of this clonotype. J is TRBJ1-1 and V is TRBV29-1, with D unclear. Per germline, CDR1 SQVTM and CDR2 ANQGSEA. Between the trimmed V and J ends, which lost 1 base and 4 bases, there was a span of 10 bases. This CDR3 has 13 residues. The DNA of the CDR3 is TGCAGCGTTGAAGGTGGGGAAACCACTGAAGCTTTCTTT. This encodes CSVEGGETTEAFF.

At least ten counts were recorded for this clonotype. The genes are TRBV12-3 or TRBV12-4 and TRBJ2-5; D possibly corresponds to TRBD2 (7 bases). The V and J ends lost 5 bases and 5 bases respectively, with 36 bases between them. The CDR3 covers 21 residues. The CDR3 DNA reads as TGTGCCAGCAGTGCCACACTTAACACAGGGACGGGGGGCAATCCGCGGGAGACCCAGTACTTC. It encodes CASSATLNTGTGGNPRETQYF.

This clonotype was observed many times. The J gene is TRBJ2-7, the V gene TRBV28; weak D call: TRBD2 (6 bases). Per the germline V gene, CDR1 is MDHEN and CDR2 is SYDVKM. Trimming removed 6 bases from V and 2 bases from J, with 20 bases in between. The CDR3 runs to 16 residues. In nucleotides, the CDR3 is TGTGCCAGCAGGGATCAATACGGCGGGGCCACCTACGAGCAGTACTTC. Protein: CASRDQYGGATYEQYF.

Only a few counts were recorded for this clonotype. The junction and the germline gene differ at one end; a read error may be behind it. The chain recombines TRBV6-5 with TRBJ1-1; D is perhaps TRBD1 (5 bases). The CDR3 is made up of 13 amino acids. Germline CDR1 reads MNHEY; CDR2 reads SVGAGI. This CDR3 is CASSYQMGGWLLF. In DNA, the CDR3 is TGTGCCAGCAGTTACCAGATGGGGGGGTGGCTTCTCTTT.

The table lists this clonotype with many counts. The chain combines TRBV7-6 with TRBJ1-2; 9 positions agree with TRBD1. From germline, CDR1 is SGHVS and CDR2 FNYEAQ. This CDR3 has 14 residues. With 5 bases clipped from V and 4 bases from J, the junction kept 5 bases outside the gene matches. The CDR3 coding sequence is TGTGCCAGCAGCGACGGACAGGGGTCCTATGGCTACACCTTC. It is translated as CASSDGQGSYGYTF.

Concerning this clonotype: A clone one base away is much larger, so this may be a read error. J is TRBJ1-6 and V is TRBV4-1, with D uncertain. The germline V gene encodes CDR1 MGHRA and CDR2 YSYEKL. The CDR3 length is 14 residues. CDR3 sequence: CAGSQDHWDSPLHF. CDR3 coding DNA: TGCGCCGGCAGCCAAGACCACTGGGATTCACCCCTCCACTTT.

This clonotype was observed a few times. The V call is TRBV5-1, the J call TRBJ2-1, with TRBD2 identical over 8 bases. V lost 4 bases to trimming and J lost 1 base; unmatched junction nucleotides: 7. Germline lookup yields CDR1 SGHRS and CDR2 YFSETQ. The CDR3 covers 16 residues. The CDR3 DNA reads TGCGCCAGCAGCGAGACGGGACTAGATTCCTACAATGAGCAGTTCTTC. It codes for CASSETGLDSYNEQFF.

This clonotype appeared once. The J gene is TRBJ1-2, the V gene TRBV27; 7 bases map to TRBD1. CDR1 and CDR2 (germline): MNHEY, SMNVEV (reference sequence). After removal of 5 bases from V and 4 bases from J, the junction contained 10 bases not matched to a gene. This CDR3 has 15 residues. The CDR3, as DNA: TGTGCCAGCAGTCTCGCCAGGGGGTCGGCCTATGGCTACACCTTC. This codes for CASSLARGSAYGYTF.

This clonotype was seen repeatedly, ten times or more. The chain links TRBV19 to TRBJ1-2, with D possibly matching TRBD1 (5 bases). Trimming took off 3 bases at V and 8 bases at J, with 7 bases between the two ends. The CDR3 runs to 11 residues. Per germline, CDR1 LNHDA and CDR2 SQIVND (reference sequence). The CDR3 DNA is TGTGCCAGTAGTATGGGGGTAGGCTACACCTTC. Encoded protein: CASSMGVGYTF.

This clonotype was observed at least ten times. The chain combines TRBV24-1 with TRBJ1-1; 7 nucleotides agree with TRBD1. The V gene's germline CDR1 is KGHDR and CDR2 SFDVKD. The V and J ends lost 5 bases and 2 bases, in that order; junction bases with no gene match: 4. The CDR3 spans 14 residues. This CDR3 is CATSGEGGNTEAFF. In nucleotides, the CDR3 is TGTGCCACCAGTGGGGAAGGGGGCAACACTGAAGCTTTCTTT.

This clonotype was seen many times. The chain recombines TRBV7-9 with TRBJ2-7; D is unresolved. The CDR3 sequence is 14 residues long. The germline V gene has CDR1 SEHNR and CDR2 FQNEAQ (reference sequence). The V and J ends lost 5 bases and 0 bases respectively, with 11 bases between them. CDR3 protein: CASSRSASSYEQYF. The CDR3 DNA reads TGTGCCAGCAGCCGGAGCGCAAGCTCCTACGAGCAGTACTTC. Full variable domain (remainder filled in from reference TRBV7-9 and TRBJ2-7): DTGVSQNPRHKITKRGQNVTFRCDPISEHNRLYWYRQTLGQGPEFLTYFQNEAQLEKSRLLSDRFSAERPKGSFSTLEIQRTEQGDSAMYLCASSRSASSYEQYFGPGTRLTVT.